A selection of T cell receptor beta chains follows, all from one sample in a study of long-term antiretroviral therapy in people with HIV. Clones were sequenced by immunoSEQ multiplex PCR, and TCRdb holds only the in-frame ones, with some missing. Found here are about 17,000 clones, around 79% of them singletons; the top ten hold less than 9.5%. Sequences were derived from unsorted PBMCs, sampled at the start of antiretroviral therapy. All receptors derive from a man aged 25-40 years with HIV. Both conserved end residues are part of each CDR3. A D gene is named only where the DNA matches it firmly. Clone size, where shown, is once, few, many, or a class for clones that have expanded.

NA	once	TRBV30	TRBJ2-2	CAWTRWGATGELFF	TGTGCCTGGACGAGGTGGGGAGCCACCGGGGAGCTGTTTTTT
NA	NA	TRBV7-2	TRBJ2-1	CASSLDQLAEQFF	TGTGCCAGCAGCTTAGACCAGCTGGCTGAGCAGTTCTTC
TRBD1	NA	TRBV11-2	TRBJ2-7	CASSLASGQSSYEQYF	TGTGCCAGCAGCTTAGCTTCGGGACAGAGCTCCTACGAGCAGTACTTC
TRBD1	NA	TRBV19	TRBJ1-5	CASQISQGASNQPQHF	TGTGCCAGCCAAATCTCACAGGGGGCGAGCAATCAGCCCCAGCATTTT
NA	NA	TRBV2	TRBJ1-1	CASTITGTPGTEAFF	TGTGCCAGCACTATCACCGGGACACCCGGCACTGAAGCTTTCTTT
TRBD2	NA	TRBV9	TRBJ2-2	CASTLGGEGTGELFF	TGTGCCAGCACCCTTGGCGGGGAGGGCACCGGGGAGCTGTTTTTT
TRBD1	NA	TRBV28	TRBJ1-1	CASSLKPLGQLNTEAFF	TGTGCCAGCAGTTTAAAACCCTTGGGACAGTTGAACACTGAAGCTTTCTTT
NA	NA	TRBV2	TRBJ1-1	CASSEGLNTEAFF	TGTGCCAGCAGTGAAGGCTTGAACACTGAAGCTTTCTTT
NA	few	TRBV6-6	TRBJ1-2	CAITQGSNYGYTF	TGTGCCATTACGCAAGGTTCCAACTATGGCTACACCTTC
NA	NA	TRBV28	TRBJ2-7	CASSLRVTAYEQYF	TGTGCCAGCAGTTTGAGGGTGACAGCCTACGAGCAGTACTTC
NA	NA	TRBV4-3	TRBJ1-2	CASSQDFTQGTQGYTF	TGCGCCAGCAGCCAAGATTTCACGCAGGGGACTCAAGGCTACACCTTC
TRBD1	NA	TRBV11-3	TRBJ2-5	CASGHSPQGQYQETQYF	TGTGCCAGCGGACACTCCCCACAGGGGCAGTACCAAGAGACCCAGTACTTC
NA	once	TRBV18	TRBJ1-3	CASSPNRGRSGNTIYF	TGTGCCAGCTCACCAAATCGAGGTCGCTCTGGAAACACCATATATTTT
NA	NA	TRBV9	TRBJ2-3	CASSVAGASDTQYF	TGTGCCAGCAGCGTAGCGGGGGCGTCAGATACGCAGTATTTT
TRBD2	NA	TRBV30	TRBJ2-1	CAWRKTSGGRNEQFF	TGTGCCTGGAGGAAGACTAGCGGGGGAAGGAATGAGCAGTTCTTC
NA	NA	TRBV27	TRBJ2-7	CASSLSWESYEQYF	TGTGCCAGCAGTTTATCATGGGAGTCCTACGAGCAGTACTTC
NA	once	TRBV29-1	TRBJ2-3	CSVVSGGAPDTQYF	TGCAGCGTTGTTTCGGGGGGCGCTCCAGATACGCAGTATTTT
NA	few	TRBV28	TRBJ1-1	CASRIQGSEAFF	TGTGCCAGCAGAATACAGGGAAGTGAAGCTTTCTTT
NA	NA	TRBV6-6	TRBJ2-7	CASTRDSYYEQYF	TGTGCCAGCACCCGGGACTCCTACTACGAGCAGTACTTC
NA	few	TRBV7-2	TRBJ1-1	CASSLWSTELEAFF	TGTGCCAGCAGCTTATGGTCGACAGAGCTTGAAGCTTTCTTT
NA	NA	TRBV6-5	TRBJ1-3	CASRQSGHSGNTIYF	TGTGCCAGCCGACAGTCGGGACACTCTGGAAACACCATATATTTT
NA	NA	TRBV28	TRBJ1-5	CASSLREGRRGNQPQHF	TGTGCCAGCAGTTTAAGGGAGGGCAGGAGGGGCAATCAGCCCCAGCATTTT
TRBD1	NA	TRBV4-3	TRBJ1-2	CASSQDVTGGYGYTF	TGCGCCAGCAGCCAAGATGTTACAGGGGGCTATGGCTACACCTTC
TRBD1	once	TRBV4-1	TRBJ2-2	CATSWDSGGGGELFF	TGCGCCACAAGCTGGGACAGTGGCGGTGGCGGGGAGCTGTTTTTT
TRBD2	NA	TRBV29-1	TRBJ2-4	CSVRSSGGRYIQYF	TGCAGCGTTCGGAGTAGCGGGGGAAGGTACATTCAGTACTTC
NA	few	TRBV18	TRBJ2-7	CASSPYEGRYEQYF	TGTGCCAGCTCACCATACGAGGGCCGCTACGAGCAGTACTTC
NA	NA	TRBV19	TRBJ1-3	CATQGAGNTIYF	TGTGCCACCCAGGGAGCCGGAAACACCATATATTTT
NA	once	TRBV5-5	TRBJ2-5	CASSLGTDEPGETQYF	TGTGCCAGCAGCTTGGGGACCGATGAGCCGGGGGAGACCCAGTACTTC
NA	NA	TRBV29-1	TRBJ2-7	CSVELGAYEQYF	TGCAGCGTTGAACTGGGGGCCTACGAGCAGTACTTC
NA	NA	TRBV4-3	TRBJ1-1	CASSQDDSDTEAFF	TGCGCCAGCAGCCAAGACGATAGCGACACTGAAGCTTTCTTT
NA	few	TRBV7-9	TRBJ2-4	CASSSPRDIQYF	TGTGCCAGCAGCTCCCCCAGGGACATTCAGTACTTC
NA	once	TRBV28	TRBJ2-5	CASTSGQETQYF	TGTGCCAGCACCAGCGGTCAAGAGACCCAGTACTTC
NA	NA	TRBV30	TRBJ2-7	CASGRAYEQYF	TGTGCCTCCGGACGGGCTTACGAGCAGTACTTC
TRBD2	NA	TRBV9	TRBJ2-7	CASSVPASGGEQYF	TGTGCCAGCAGCGTACCCGCTAGCGGGGGCGAGCAGTACTTC
TRBD1	NA	TRBV7-8	TRBJ2-3	CASSRDREQQYF	TGTGCCAGCAGCCGTGACAGGGAACAGCAGTATTTT
NA	once	TRBV5-5	TRBJ1-5	CASSLGNDQPQHF	TGTGCCAGCAGCTTGGGAAATGATCAGCCCCAGCATTTT
NA	NA	TRBV28	TRBJ2-3	CASSLELAVPDTQYF	TGTGCCAGCAGTTTAGAACTAGCAGTACCAGATACGCAGTATTTT
NA	once	TRBV5-6	TRBJ1-2	CASSFPGNYGYTF	TGTGCCAGCAGCTTCCCCGGTAACTATGGCTACACCTTC
NA	NA	TRBV14	TRBJ1-1	CASSQGQTLNTEAFF	TGTGCCAGCAGCCAAGGACAAACTCTTAACACTGAAGCTTTCTTT
NA	NA	TRBV7-8	TRBJ1-2	CASSTGTHYGYTF	TGTGCCAGCAGCACCGGGACCCACTATGGCTACACCTTC
TRBD2	once	TRBV7-8	TRBJ2-1	CASSPREGSYNEQFF	TGTGCCAGCAGCCCGCGGGAGGGCTCCTACAATGAGCAGTTCTTC
NA	NA	TRBV5-1	TRBJ1-1	CASSEVQDTEAFF	TGCGCCAGCAGCGAAGTACAGGATACTGAAGCTTTCTTT
NA	NA	TRBV5-4	TRBJ2-3	CASSLEGAGTDTQYF	TGTGCCAGCAGCTTGGAAGGGGCAGGCACAGATACGCAGTATTTT
NA	NA	TRBV28	TRBJ2-3	CASITPGQALDTQYF	TGTGCCAGCATTACACCGGGACAAGCTCTGGATACGCAGTATTTT
NA	few	TRBV4-3	TRBJ1-4	CASSQRRGKLFF	TGCGCCAGCAGCCAAAGACGAGGAAAACTGTTTTTT
TRBD1	NA	TRBV5-5	TRBJ1-4	CASSYGTGDNEKLFF	TGTGCCAGCAGCTACGGGACAGGGGATAATGAAAAACTGTTTTTT
NA	NA	TRBV7-9	TRBJ2-7	CASSLAEGSSYEQYF	TGTGCCAGCAGCTTAGCGGAAGGAAGCTCCTACGAGCAGTACTTC
NA	medium-sized	TRBV7-9	TRBJ2-7	CASSREVYEQYF	TGTGCCAGCAGCAGGGAAGTCTACGAGCAGTACTTC
TRBD1	NA	TRBV14	TRBJ2-2	CASSRDRGNTGELFF	TGTGCCAGCAGCCGAGACAGGGGTAACACCGGGGAGCTGTTTTTT
NA	few	TRBV4-1	TRBJ2-7	CASSQWGAGYEQYF	TGCGCCAGCAGCCAATGGGGCGCGGGCTACGAGCAGTACTTC
NA	NA	TRBV15	TRBJ2-7	CATSRDPVSYEQYF	TGTGCCACCAGCAGAGATCCCGTTTCCTACGAGCAGTACTTC
TRBD1	NA	TRBV15	TRBJ2-2	CATSRGQGATGELFF	TGTGCCACCAGCAGAGGACAGGGGGCTACCGGGGAGCTGTTTTTT
NA	NA	TRBV7-2	TRBJ2-7	CASSLPGQSYEQYF	TGTGCCAGCAGCTTACCAGGGCAGTCCTACGAGCAGTACTTC
TRBD1	NA	TRBV19	TRBJ2-7	CASSGTGGVYEQYF	TGTGCCAGTAGTGGAACAGGGGGTGTGTACGAGCAGTACTTC